This T cell receptor beta chain emerged from a study of T cell responses to AZD1222 COVID-19 vaccine. Background on the study: The study pooled second doses at about 4 or about 12 weeks. Findings of the study overall: Repertoires were collected only later (after the peak T cell response had occurred). Among spike-specific TCRs, nearly half reportedly target unmutated variant regions. At baseline, seropositivity was found in only a handful of AZD1222 recipients.

The data were produced by immunoSEQ multiplex PCR, yet TCRdb's version contains in-frame clones alone and is incomplete. The profile shows about 120,000 clones, under 95% of them singletons. Remarks on this clone: The antigen remains unidentified.

The TCR sequence derives from an adult in good health. Source: peripheral blood, taken on day 0 of AZD1222 vaccination.

The CDR3 nucleotides are TGTGCCAGCAGCGTAGTGGCCAACACCGGGGAGCTGTTTTTT. Its translation: CASSVVANTGELFF. The V and J genes are TRBV9 and TRBJ2-2; D is uncertain. CDR3 length: 14 residues. V lost 0 bases to trimming and J lost 2 bases, with 5 bases between them. Germline values: CDR1 SGDLS, CDR2 YYNGEE.